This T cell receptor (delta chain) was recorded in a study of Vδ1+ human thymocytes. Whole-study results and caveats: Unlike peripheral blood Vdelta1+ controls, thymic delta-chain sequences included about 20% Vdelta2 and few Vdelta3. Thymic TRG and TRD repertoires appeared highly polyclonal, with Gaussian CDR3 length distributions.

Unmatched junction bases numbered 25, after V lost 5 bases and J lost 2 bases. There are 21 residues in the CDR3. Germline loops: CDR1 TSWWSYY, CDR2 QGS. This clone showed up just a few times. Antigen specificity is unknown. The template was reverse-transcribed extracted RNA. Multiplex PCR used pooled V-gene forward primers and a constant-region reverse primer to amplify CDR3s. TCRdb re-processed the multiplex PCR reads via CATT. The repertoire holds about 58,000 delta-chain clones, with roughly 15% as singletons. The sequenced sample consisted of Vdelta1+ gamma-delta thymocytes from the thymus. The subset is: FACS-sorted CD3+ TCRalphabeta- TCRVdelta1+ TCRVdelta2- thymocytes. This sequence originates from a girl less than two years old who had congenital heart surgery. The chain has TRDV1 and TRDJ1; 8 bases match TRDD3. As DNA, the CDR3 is TGTGCTCTTGGGCCCCCTACAAACGTACCCGTACTGGGGGTTGCAACCGATAAACTCATCTTT. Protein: CALGPPTNVPVLGVATDKLIF.